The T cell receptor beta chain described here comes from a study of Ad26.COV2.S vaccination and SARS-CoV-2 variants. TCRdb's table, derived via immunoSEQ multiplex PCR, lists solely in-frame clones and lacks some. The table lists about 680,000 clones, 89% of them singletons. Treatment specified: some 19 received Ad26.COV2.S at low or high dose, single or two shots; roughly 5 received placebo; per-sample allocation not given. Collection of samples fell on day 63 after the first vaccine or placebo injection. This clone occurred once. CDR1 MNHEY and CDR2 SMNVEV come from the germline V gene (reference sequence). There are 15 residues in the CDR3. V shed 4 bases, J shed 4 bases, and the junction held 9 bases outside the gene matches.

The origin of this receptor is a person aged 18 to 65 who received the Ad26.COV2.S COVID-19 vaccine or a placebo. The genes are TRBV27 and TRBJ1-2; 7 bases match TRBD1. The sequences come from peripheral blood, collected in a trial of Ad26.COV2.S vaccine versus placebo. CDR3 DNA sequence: TGTGCCAGCAGTTCTCCCCGACAGGGATTCTATGGCTACACCTTC. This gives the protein CASSSPRQGFYGYTF.